The TCR beta chain under discussion was sequenced for a study of T cell responses to AZD1222 COVID-19 vaccine (dated by TCRdb to about 2021). Regarding the complete study: A total of under 250 trial participants underwent TCR sequencing, of whom 207 had received two doses of AZD1222 and around 26 had received two doses of the MenACWY control vaccine. Enrollment into the trials was organized by age into subgroups of 18-55, 56-69 and 70-plus years, and those subgroups contained roughly 150, 30 and 60 TCR-sequenced participants, respectively.

The CDR3 regions of human TCRbeta chains were analyzed by immunosequencing. In the paper's pipeline: Repertoire TCRs were checked for matches against a reference library of SARS-CoV-2-specific TCRs that had been generated using the MIRA antigen-specificity platform. Breadth was defined as the fraction of unique TCRs that were SARS-CoV-2-associated. Depth was defined as the fraction of total T cells that were SARS-CoV-2-associated. Using the MIRA data, each spike-specific TCR was mapped to the spike region that the TCR reacts to and placed in a CD4 or CD8 class. Log10-transformed breadth and depth values were compared by one-way ANOVA with Sidak's multiple comparisons tests. TCRdb took this table from immuneACCESS and kept in-frame rearrangements with V and J called. Such tables lack part of the clones; where checked against another copy, unresolved V genes explain under half of the gap, and the rest is unexplained. V and J calls plus clone size are reproduced from that table; the DNA served to infer D and trimming. The sample yields about 83,000 clones; 85% to 95% were counted once. Around 30% of the sample lies in the top ten.

Overall study results and their limits: Because no samples from the day 14 peak response were available, repertoires could be characterized only after the peak T cell response. In the small 56-69-year group, the increase in depth fell short of significance, most likely because of low power. Nearly half of unique spike-specific TCRs reportedly recognized epitopes outside regions mutated in the B.1.351 and B.1.1.7 variants. After two AZD1222 doses, both the breadth and the depth of spike-specific TCRs were significantly higher than at day 0 and than in MenACWY recipients. CD4 TCRs associated with the vaccine covered the entire spike protein, and the dominant responses were in regions 160-218 and 743-854. Only five or six AZD1222 recipients were SARS-CoV-2 seropositive at baseline, limiting conclusions about previously exposed vaccinees. Participants were mostly white British, with more females than males. The authors suggested clonal diversity may have been underestimated.

This specimen's time point label, per the study, means: about 28 days (+/-7) after the second vaccine dose. AZD1222 recipients with second doses at about 4 weeks or about 12 weeks were pooled, because spike-specific TCR depth and breadth did not differ between schedules. Samples from vaccinated people were obtained from the UK trials COV001 and COV002, which included a single-blind randomized controlled phase 2/3 trial of AZD1222 (ChAdOx1 nCoV-19) in healthy adults. For TCRbeta chain sequencing, PBMC samples from trial participants were taken at day 0 and at day 28 after the second dose. Points on this clone: It lacks a known antigen. There are no base qualities to consult, and no much larger clone falls within one base.

Trimming costs V 5 bases and J 1 base, and their ends lie 17 bases apart. The CDR1 and CDR2 encoded by the germline V gene (reference sequence) are LNHDA and SQIVND. From cysteine to phenylalanine, the CDR3 is 16 amino acids long. Kept here is only the CDR3 DNA, which spans 48 bases and is read in frame from base 1. The receptor chain draws on TRBV19 and TRBJ2-5; the D gene identity is not certain. The sample here was peripheral blood, taken 28 days after the second AZD1222 dose. The sequence was collected from an adult who received the AZD1222 COVID-19 vaccine. The nucleotide sequence is given as TGTGCCAGTAGTCCCACTCGGGCCCCCCCCCAAGAGACCCAGTACTTC. Protein translation: CASSPTRAPPQETQYF.